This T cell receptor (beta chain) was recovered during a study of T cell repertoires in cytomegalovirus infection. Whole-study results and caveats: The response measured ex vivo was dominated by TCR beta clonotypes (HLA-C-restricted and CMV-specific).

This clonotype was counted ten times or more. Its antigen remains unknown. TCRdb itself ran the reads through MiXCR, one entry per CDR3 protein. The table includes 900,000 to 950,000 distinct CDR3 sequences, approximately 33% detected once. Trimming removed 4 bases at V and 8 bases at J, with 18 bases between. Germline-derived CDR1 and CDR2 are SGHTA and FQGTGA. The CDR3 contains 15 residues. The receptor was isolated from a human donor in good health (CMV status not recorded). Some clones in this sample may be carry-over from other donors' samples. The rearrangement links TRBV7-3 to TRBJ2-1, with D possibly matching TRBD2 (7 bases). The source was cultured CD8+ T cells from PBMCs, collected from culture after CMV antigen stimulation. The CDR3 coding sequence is TGTGCCAGCAGCTACGGACTAGGGGGTTGGGATGAGCAGTTCTTC. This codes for CASSYGLGGWDEQFF.